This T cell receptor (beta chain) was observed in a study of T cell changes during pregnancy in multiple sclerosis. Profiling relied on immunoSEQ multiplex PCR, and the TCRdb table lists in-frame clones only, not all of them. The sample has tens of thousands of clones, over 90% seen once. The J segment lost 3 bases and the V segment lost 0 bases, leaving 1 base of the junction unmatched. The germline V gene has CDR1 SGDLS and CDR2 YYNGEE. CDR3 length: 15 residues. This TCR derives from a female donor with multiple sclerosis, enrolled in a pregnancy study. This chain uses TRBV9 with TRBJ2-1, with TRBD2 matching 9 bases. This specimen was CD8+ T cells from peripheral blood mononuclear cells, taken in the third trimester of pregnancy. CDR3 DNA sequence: TGTGCCAGCAGCGTAGGACTAGCGGACTACAATGAGCAGTTCTTC. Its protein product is CASSVGLADYNEQFF. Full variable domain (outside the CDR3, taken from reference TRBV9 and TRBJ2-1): DSGVTQTPKHLITATGQRVTLRCSPRSGDLSVYWYQQSLDQGLQFLIQYYNGEERAKGNILERFSAQQFPDLHSELNLSSLELGDSALYFCASSVGLADYNEQFFGPGTRLTVL.